What follows is one T cell receptor beta chain and its context. The entry originates in a study of cytomegalovirus exposure and HLA in healthy donors. The germline V gene has CDR1 SGHRS and CDR2 YFSETQ. CDR3 size: 17 residues. With 60 Vbeta and 13 Jbeta primers, the PCR was carried out. Only in-frame clones appear in the TCRdb table, and some are missing; sequencing was by immunoSEQ multiplex PCR. The profile shows a few hundred thousand clones, about 75% of them singletons. The TCR sequence derives from a female donor in good health and CMV-seronegative. Sequencing used PBMCs. This chain links TRBV5-1 with TRBJ2-5; TRBD1 matches at 10 bases. The tail of the sequence fits TRBJ2-7 better, so the J call may be wrong. This CDR3 is CASSLGGLGQGSYEQYF. CDR3 DNA sequence: TGCGCCAGCAGCTTGGGAGGGCTGGGACAGGGGAGCTACGAGCAGTACTTC.